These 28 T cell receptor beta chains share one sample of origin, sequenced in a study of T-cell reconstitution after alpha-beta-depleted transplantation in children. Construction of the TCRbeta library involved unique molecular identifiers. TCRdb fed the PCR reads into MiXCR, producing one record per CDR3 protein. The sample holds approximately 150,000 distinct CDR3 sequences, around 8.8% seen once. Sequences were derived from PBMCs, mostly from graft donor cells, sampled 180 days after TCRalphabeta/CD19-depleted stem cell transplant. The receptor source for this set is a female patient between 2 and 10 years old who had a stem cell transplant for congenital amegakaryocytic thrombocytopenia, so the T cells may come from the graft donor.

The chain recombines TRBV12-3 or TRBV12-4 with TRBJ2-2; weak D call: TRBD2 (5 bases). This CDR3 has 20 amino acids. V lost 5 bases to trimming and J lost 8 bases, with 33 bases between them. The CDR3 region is CASSTLRRRGLDFIPGELFF. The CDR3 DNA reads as TGTGCCAGCAGTACCCTCCGGCGCCGCGGACTGGATTTTATCCCGGGGGAGCTGTTTTTT.

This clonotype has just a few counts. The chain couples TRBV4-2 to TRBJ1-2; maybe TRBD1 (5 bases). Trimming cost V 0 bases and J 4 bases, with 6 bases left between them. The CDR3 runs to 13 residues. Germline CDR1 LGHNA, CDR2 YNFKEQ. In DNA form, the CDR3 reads TGTGCCAGCAGCCAAGATGGGGGCTATGGCTACACCTTC. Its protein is CASSQDGGYGYTF.

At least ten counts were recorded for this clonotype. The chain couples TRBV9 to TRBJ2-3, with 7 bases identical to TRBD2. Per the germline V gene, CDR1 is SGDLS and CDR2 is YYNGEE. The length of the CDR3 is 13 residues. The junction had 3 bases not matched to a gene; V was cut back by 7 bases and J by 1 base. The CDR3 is CASAREGTDTQYF. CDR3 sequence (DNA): TGTGCCAGCGCCCGGGAGGGCACAGATACGCAGTATTTT.

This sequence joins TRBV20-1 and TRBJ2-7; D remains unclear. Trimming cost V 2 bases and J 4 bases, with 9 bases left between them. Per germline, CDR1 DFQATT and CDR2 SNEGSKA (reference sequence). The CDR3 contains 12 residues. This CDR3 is CSARSSHYEQYF. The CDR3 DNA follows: TGCAGTGCTAGATCTAGTCATTACGAGCAGTACTTC.

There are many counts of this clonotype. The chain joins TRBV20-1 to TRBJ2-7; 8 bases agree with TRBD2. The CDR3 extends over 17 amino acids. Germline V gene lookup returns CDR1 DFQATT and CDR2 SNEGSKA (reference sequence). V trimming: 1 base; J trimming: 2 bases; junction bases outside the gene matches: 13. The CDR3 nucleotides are TGCAGTGCTAGAGCCACCTCCCGAGCGGGAGTCCCCTACGAGCAGTACTTC. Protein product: CSARATSRAGVPYEQYF.

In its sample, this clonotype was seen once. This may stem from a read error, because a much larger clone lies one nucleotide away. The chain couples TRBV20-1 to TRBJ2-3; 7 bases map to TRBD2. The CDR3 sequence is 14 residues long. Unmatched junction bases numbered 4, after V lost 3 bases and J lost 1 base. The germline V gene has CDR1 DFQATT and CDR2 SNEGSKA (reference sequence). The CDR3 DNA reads TGCAGTGCTAGTATGGGAGGGGGCACAGATACGCAGTATTTT. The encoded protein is CSASMGGGTDTQYF.

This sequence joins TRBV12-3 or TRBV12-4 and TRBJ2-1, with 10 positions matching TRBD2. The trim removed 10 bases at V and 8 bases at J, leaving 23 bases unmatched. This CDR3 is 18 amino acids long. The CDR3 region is CATQTGPRTSGKIDEQFF. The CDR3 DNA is TGTGCCACCCAGACGGGGCCCCGAACTAGCGGGAAGATCGATGAGCAGTTCTTC.

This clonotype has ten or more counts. CDR3: CSARPGGVGTEAFF. The DNA of the CDR3 is TGCAGTGCTAGGCCAGGGGGCGTGGGCACTGAAGCTTTCTTT. The J gene is TRBJ1-1, the V gene TRBV20-1; 8 positions match TRBD1. Germline V gene data show CDR1 as DFQATT and CDR2 as SNEGSKA (reference sequence). This CDR3 comprises 14 residues. V was clipped by 3 bases and J by 4 bases; unmatched bases: 7.

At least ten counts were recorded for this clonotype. CDR3 nucleotides: TGCAGTGCGGCCGGGGCAGGGAATGGCTACACCTTC. Its protein product is CSAAGAGNGYTF. This chain uses TRBV20-1 with TRBJ1-2; D is perhaps TRBD1 (5 bases). Trimming took 6 bases from V and 6 from J, leaving 14 bases between them. The CDR3 runs 12 residues. CDR1 and CDR2 from the germline V gene are DFQATT and SNEGSKA (reference sequence).

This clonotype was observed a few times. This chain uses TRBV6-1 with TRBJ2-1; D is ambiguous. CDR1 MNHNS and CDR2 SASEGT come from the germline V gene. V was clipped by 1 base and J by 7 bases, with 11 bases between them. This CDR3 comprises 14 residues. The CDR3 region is CASSEVALGNEQFF. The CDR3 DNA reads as TGTGCCAGCAGTGAAGTAGCCCTCGGTAATGAGCAGTTCTTC.

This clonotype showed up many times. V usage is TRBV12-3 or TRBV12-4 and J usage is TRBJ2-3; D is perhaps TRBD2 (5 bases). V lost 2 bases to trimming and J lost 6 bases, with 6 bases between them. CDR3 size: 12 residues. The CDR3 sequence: CASSLRRDTQYF. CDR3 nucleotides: TGTGCCAGCAGTTTACGGAGGGATACGCAGTATTTT.

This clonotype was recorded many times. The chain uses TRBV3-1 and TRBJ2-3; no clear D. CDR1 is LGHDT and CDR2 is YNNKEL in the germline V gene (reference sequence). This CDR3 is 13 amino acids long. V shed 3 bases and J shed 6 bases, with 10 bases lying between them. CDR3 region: CASSHLYSDTQYF. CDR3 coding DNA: TGTGCCAGCAGCCATCTCTATTCGGATACGCAGTATTTT.

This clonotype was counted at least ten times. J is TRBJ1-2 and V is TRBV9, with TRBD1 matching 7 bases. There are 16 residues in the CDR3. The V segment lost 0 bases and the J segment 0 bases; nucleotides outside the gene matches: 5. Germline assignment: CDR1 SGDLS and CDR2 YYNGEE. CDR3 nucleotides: TGTGCCAGCAGCGTAGCTACTGGGACAGCTAACTATGGCTACACCTTC. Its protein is CASSVATGTANYGYTF.

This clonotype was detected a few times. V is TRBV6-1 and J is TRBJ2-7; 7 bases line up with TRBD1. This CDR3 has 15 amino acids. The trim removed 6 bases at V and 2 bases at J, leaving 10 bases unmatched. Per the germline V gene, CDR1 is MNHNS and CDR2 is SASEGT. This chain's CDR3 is CASRPYRGDTYEQYF. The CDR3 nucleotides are TGTGCCAGCAGGCCCTACAGGGGCGATACCTACGAGCAGTACTTC.

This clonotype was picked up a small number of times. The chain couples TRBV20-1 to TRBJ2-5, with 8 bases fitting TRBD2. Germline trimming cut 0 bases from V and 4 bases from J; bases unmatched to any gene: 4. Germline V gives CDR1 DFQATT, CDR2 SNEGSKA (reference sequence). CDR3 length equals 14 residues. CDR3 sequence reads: CSARDPAGAETQYF. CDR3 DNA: TGCAGTGCTAGAGATCCAGCGGGGGCAGAGACCCAGTACTTC.

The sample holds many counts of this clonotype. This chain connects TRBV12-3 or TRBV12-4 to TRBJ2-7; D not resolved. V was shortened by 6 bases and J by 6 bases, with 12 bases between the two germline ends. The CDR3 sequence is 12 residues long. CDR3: CASRPSEGEQYF. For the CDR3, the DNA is TGTGCCAGCAGACCCAGTGAAGGCGAGCAGTACTTC.

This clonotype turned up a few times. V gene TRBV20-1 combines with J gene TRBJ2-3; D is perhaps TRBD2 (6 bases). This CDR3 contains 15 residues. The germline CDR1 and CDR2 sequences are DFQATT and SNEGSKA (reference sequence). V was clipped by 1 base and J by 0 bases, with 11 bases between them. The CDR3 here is CSARGISGSTDTQYF. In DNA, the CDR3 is TGCAGTGCTAGAGGAATCAGCGGGAGCACAGATACGCAGTATTTT.

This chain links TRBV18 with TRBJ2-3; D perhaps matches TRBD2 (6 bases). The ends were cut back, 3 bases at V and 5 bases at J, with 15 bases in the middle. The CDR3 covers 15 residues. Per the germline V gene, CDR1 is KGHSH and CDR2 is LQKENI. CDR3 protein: CASSPSRGPGDTQYF. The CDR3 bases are TGTGCCAGCTCACCCTCGCGGGGCCCAGGAGATACGCAGTATTTT.

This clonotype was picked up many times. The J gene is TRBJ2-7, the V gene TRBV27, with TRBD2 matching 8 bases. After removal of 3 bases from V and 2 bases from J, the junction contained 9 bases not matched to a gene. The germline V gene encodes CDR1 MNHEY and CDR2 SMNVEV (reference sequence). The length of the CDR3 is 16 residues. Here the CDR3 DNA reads TGTGCCAGCAGTTTGGGTATGGGACTAGGAACCTACGAGCAGTACTTC. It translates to CASSLGMGLGTYEQYF.

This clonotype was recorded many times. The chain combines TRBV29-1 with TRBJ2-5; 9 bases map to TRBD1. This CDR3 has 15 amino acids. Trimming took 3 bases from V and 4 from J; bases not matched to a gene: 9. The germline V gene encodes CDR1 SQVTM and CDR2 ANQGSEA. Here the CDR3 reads CSVDRTGGDLETQYF. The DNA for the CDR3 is TGCAGCGTTGACCGAACAGGGGGCGATTTAGAGACCCAGTACTTC. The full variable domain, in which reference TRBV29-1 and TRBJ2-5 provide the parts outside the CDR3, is SAVISQKPSRDICQRGTSLTIQCQVDSQVTMMFWYRQQPGQSLTLIATANQGSEATYESGFVIDKFPISRPNLTFSTLTVSNMSPEDSSIYLCSVDRTGGDLETQYFGPGTRLLVL.

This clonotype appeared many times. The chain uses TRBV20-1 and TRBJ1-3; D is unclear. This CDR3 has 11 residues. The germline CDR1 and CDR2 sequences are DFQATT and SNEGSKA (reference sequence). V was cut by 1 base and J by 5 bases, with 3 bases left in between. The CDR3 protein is CSARVRNTIYF. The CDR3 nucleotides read TGCAGTGCTAGAGTTCGAAACACCATATATTTT.

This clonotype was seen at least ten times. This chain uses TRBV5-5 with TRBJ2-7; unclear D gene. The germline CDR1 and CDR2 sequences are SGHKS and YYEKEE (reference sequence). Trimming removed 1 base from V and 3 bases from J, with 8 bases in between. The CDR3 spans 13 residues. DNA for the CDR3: TGTGCCAGCAGCTTGATGACTTTCTACGAGCAGTACTTC. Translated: CASSLMTFYEQYF.

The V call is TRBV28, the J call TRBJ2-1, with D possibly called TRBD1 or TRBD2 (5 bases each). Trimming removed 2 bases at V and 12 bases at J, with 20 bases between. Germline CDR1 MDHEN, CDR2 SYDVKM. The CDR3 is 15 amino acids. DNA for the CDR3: TGTGCCAGCAGTTTAAAGGTCCCCCGGGACCAAGGGCAGTTCTTC. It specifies CASSLKVPRDQGQFF.

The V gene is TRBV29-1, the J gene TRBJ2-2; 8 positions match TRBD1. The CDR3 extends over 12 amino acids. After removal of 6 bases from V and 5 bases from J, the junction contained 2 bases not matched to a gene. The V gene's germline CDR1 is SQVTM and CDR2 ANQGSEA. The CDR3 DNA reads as TGCAGCGTCAGGGGGCGAACCGGGGAGCTGTTTTTT. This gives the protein CSVRGRTGELFF.

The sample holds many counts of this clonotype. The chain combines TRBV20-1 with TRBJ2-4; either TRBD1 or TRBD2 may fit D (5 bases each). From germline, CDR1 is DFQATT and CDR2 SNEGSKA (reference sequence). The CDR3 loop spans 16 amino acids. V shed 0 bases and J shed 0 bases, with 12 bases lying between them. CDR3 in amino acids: CSARDLGTVAKNIQYF. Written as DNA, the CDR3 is TGCAGTGCTAGAGATCTGGGGACCGTAGCCAAAAACATTCAGTACTTC.

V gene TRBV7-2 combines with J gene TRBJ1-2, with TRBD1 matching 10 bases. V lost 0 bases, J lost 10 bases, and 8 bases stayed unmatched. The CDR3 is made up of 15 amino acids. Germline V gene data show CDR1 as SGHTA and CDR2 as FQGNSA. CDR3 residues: CASSLASGTGEFYTF. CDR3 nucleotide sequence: TGTGCCAGCAGCTTAGCCTCCGGGACAGGGGAATTCTACACCTTC. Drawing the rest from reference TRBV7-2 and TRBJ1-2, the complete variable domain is GAGVSQSPSNKVTEKGKDVELRCDPISGHTALYWYRQSLGQGLEFLIYFQGNSAPDKSGLPSDRFSAERTGGSVSTLTIQRTQQEDSAVYLCASSLASGTGEFYTFGSGTRLTVV.

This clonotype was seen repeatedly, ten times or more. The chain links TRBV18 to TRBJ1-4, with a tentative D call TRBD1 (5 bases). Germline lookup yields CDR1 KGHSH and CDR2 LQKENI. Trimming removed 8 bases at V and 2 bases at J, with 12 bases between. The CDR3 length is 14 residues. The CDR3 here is CASGLTATNEKLFF. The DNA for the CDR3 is TGTGCCAGCGGATTGACAGCGACTAATGAAAAACTGTTTTTT.

The chain's CDR3 is CASSQDRATQETQYF. The DNA of the CDR3 is TGTGCCAGCAGCCAAGATCGCGCTACCCAAGAGACCCAGTACTTC. The gene calls are TRBV3-1 and TRBJ2-5; D is undetermined. Deletions cut 0 bases from V and 1 base from J, with 9 bases between. CDR1 is LGHDT and CDR2 is YNNKEL in the germline V gene (reference sequence). This CDR3 has 15 amino acids.